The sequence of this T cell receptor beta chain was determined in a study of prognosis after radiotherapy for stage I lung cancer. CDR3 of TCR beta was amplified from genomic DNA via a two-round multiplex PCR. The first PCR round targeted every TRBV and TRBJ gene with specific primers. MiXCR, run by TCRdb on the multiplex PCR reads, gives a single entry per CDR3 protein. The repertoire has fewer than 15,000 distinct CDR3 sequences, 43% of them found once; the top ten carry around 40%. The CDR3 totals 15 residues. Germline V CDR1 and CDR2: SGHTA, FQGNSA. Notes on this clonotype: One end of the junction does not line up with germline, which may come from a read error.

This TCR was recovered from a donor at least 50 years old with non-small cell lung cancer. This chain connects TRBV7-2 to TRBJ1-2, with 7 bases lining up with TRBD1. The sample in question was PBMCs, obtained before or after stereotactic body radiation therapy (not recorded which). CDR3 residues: CASSLTGQCGYRYTF. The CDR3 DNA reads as TGTGCCAGCAGCTTAACGGGACAGTGTGGCTATCGCTACACCTTC.